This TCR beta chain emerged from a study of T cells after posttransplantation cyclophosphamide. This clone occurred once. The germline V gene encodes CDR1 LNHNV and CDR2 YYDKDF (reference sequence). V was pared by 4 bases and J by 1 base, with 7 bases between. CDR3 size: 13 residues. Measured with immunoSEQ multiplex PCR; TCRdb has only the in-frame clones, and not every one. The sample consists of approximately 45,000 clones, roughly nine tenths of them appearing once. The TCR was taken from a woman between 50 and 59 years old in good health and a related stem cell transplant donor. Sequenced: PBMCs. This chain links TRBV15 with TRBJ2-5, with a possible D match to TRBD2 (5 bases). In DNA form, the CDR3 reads TGTGCCACCAGCATGGGGAGCCAAGAGACCCAGTACTTC. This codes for CATSMGSQETQYF.